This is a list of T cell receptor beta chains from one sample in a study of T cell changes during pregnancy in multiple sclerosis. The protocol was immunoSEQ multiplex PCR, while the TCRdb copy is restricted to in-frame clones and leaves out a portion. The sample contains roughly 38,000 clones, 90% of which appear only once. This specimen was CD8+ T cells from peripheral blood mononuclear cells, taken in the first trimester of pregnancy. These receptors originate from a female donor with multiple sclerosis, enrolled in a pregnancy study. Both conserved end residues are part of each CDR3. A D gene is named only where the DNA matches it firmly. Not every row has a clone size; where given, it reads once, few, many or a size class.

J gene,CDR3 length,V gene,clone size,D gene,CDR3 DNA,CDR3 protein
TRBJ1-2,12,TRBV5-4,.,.,TGTGCCAGCAGCTTGGACGGCTATGGCTACACCTTC,CASSLDGYGYTF
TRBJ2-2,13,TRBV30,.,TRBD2,TGTGCCTGGAGGACTAGCGGCACCGGGGAGCTGTTTTTT,CAWRTSGTGELFF
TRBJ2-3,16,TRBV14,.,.,TGTGCCAGCAGCCAAGCAAAGGAGGATAGCACAGATACGCAGTATTTT,CASSQAKEDSTDTQYF
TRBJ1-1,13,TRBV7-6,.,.,TGTGCCAGCAGCGCCAGGGTAGACACTGAAGCTTTCTTT,CASSARVDTEAFF
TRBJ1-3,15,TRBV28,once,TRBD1,TGTGCCAGCAGACTAGACAGGGGCTCTGGAAACACCATATATTTT,CASRLDRGSGNTIYF
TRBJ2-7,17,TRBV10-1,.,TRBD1,TGCGCCAGCAGTGAAATGGAGGGACAGGGGGATCCCTACGAGCAGTACTTC,CASSEMEGQGDPYEQYF
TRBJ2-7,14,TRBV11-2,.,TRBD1,TGTGCCAGCAGCCCGCGACAGGGGGCGTACGAGCAGTACTTC,CASSPRQGAYEQYF
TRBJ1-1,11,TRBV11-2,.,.,TGTGCCAGCAGCTTATTCTTTGAAGCTTTCTTT,CASSLFFEAFF
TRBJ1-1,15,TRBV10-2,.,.,TGCGCCAGCAGTGATGCGGAGGGCGGGAACACTGAAGCTTTCTTT,CASSDAEGGNTEAFF
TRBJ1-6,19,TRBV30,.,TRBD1,TGTGCCTGGAGTGTAGAATGTTGGGACAGGGTGGTTTGTAATTCACCCCTCCACTTT,CAWSVECWDRVVCNSPLHF
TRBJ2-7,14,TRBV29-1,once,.,TGCAGCGTCGAAGACCGGGACACAACCTACGAGCAGTACTTC,CSVEDRDTTYEQYF
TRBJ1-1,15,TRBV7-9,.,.,TGTGCCAGCAGCGCCCGGGAGGGAATGAACACTGAAGCTTTCTTT,CASSAREGMNTEAFF
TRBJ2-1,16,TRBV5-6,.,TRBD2,TGTGCCAGCAGCCCACTAGCGCCCCTCTCCTACAATGAGCAGTTCTTC,CASSPLAPLSYNEQFF
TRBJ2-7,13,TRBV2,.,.,TGTGCCAGCAAGAGGGTAGGGCCCTACGAGCAGTACTTC,CASKRVGPYEQYF
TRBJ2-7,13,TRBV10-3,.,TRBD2,TGTGCCGGAGGAAGCGGGAGTGCCTACGAGCAGTACTTC,CAGGSGSAYEQYF
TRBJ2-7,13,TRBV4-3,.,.,TGCGCCAGCAGCCAAGATATCAGGGGAGAGCAGTACTTC,CASSQDIRGEQYF
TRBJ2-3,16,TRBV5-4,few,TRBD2,TGCGCCAGCAGCCAAGCCGAGCGGGGGGTGGCAGATACGCAGTATTTT,CASSQAERGVADTQYF